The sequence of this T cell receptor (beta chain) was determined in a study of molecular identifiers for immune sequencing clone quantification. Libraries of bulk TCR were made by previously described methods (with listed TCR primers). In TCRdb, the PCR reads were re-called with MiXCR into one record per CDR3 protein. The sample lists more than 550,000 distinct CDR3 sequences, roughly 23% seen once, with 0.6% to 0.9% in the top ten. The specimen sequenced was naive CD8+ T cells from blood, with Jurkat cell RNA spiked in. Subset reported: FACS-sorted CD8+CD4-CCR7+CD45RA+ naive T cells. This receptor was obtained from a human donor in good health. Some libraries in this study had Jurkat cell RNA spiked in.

In DNA, the CDR3 is TGTGCCACACACCAGGGTAATCAGCCCCAGCATTTT. Translation: CATHQGNQPQHF. The V gene is TRBV19, the J gene TRBJ1-5; D may be TRBD1 (5 bases). The CDR3 consists of 12 residues. Germline V gene lookup returns CDR1 LNHDA and CDR2 SQIVND (reference sequence). Trimming removed 10 bases from V and 4 bases from J, with 11 bases in between. The complete variable domain, with remaining parts taken from reference TRBV19 and TRBJ1-5, reads DGGITQSPKYLFRKEGQNVTLSCEQNLNHDAMYWYRQDPGQGLRLIYYSQIVNDFQKGDIAEGYSVSREKKESFPLTVTSAQKNPTAFYLCATHQGNQPQHFGDGTRLSIL.